This T cell receptor (beta chain) was captured by sequencing in a study of beta chain features in type 1 diabetes. Study results and caveats: Researchers reported that naive, central memory and Treg TCRB repertoires appeared more similar in patients than in healthy donors. Whether TCRB rearrangement is influenced by HLA type was left unresolved in this analysis. Equally in patients and controls, PCR might preferentially amplify shorter templates.

cDNA synthesis used the whole RNA isolate, giving expressed TCRB sequences. The protocol was immunoSEQ multiplex PCR, while the TCRdb copy is restricted to in-frame clones and leaves out a portion. Among 810,000 or so clones listed, roughly a sixth were seen once. Per germline, CDR1 SGHRS and CDR2 YFSETQ. This CDR3 comprises 18 residues. V dropped 0 bases and J dropped 1; count of bases not matched to a gene: 4. Points on this clone: Its matching antigen is unknown.

This sequence was found in a young woman in good health. The specimen was naive CD4+ T cells from blood. The chain uses TRBV5-1 and TRBJ2-2; 12 bases are a match to TRBD2. The CDR3 protein is CASSLGSTSGRNTGELFF. DNA of the CDR3: TGCGCCAGCAGCTTGGGATCGACTAGCGGGAGGAACACCGGGGAGCTGTTTTTT.